This paragraph covers one TCR beta chain sequence. Seattle researchers signed up patients amid active infection and tracked them longitudinally. With 0 bases clipped from V and 5 bases from J, the junction kept 3 bases outside the gene matches. Germline assignment: CDR1 SGHNT and CDR2 YENEEA. This CDR3 is 15 amino acids long. The data are from a study of blood T cell repertoires in COVID-19. Turning to the study itself: COVID-19 samples, acute and convalescent, were from the United States, Italy and Spain.

Clones were sequenced by immunoSEQ multiplex PCR, and TCRdb holds only the in-frame ones, with some missing. The sample shows more than 200,000 clones, more than 85% of them seen only once. The chain links TRBV11-3 to TRBJ2-2; TRBD2 matches at 7 bases. The clonotype was recovered from a woman in her forties or fifties with COVID-19, enrolled during active disease. Sequenced sample: peripheral blood. The CDR3 protein is CASSLDGLDTGELFF. The CDR3 DNA reads TGTGCCAGCAGCTTAGATGGACTAGATACCGGGGAGCTGTTTTTT.